This entry lists 28 T cell receptor beta chains sequenced from one sample in a study of CD4 T cells in relation to SARS-CoV-2 and coronaviruses. Data came from immunoSEQ multiplex PCR; TCRdb stores just in-frame clones and leaves some out. The sample shows approximately 24,000 clones, roughly 71% of them seen only once. CD4+ T cells from unexposed donors were obtained before the COVID-19 pandemic (2011-2018). After roughly 9 days of culture, CD4+ T cells were isolated. No antigen is known for these receptors. What was sequenced was CD4+ T cells from PBMCs, cultured in vitro. The receptor set was obtained from a human donor in good health.

The rearrangement links TRBV18 to TRBJ2-2; D unresolved. The CDR3 covers 13 residues. Germline lookup yields CDR1 KGHSH and CDR2 LQKENI. Trimming removed 0 bases at V and 1 base at J, with 0 bases between. This CDR3 reads CASSPPNTGELFF. The CDR3 nucleotides are TGTGCCAGCTCACCACCGAACACCGGGGAGCTGTTTTTT.

The chain couples TRBV18 to TRBJ2-7; D is uncertain. The CDR3 consists of 14 residues. V was pared by 5 bases and J by 3 bases, with 14 bases between. Germline values: CDR1 KGHSH, CDR2 LQKENI. The CDR3 region is CASSFRQALYEQYF. Here the CDR3 DNA reads TGTGCCAGCTCATTTAGGCAGGCCCTCTACGAGCAGTACTTC.

The rearrangement joins TRBV9 to TRBJ2-5; 7 bases align to TRBD1. V shed 2 bases and J 4 bases; nucleotides not matched to a gene: 2. The V gene's germline CDR1 is SGDLS and CDR2 YYNGEE. The length of the CDR3 is 13 residues. The CDR3 region has the DNA TGTGCCAGCAGCGTTACAGGGGCAGAGACCCAGTACTTC. This codes for CASSVTGAETQYF. Variable domain in full (rest from reference TRBV9 and TRBJ2-5): DSGVTQTPKHLITATGQRVTLRCSPRSGDLSVYWYQQSLDQGLQFLIQYYNGEERAKGNILERFSAQQFPDLHSELNLSSLELGDSALYFCASSVTGAETQYFGPGTRLLVL.

The chain carries TRBV11-2 and TRBJ2-3; D gene uncertain. Trimming stripped 5 bases from V and 2 bases from J, with 11 bases between. Per the germline V gene, CDR1 is SGHAT and CDR2 is FQNNGV. This CDR3 has 14 amino acids. The CDR3 here is CASSATSPTDTQYF. The CDR3 DNA is TGTGCCAGCAGCGCGACCAGTCCCACAGATACGCAGTATTTT. Combining the CDR3 with reference TRBV11-2 and TRBJ2-3 gives the whole variable domain EAGVAQSPRYKIIEKRQSVAFWCNPISGHATLYWYQQILGQGPKLLIQFQNNGVVDDSQLPKDRFSAERLKGVDSTLKIQPAKLEDSAVYLCASSATSPTDTQYFGPGTRLTVL.

This rearrangement joins TRBV27 to TRBJ2-7; 7 nucleotides align to TRBD2. Germline values: CDR1 MNHEY, CDR2 SMNVEV (reference sequence). Trimming took 7 bases from V and 3 from J; bases not matched to a gene: 9. The CDR3 consists of 14 residues. The DNA for the CDR3 is TGTGCCAGCACCCTAGTCGAGCGGGGCTACGAGCAGTACTTC. Translation gives CASTLVERGYEQYF.

V usage is TRBV5-6 and J usage is TRBJ2-7, with a possible D match to TRBD2 (5 bases). Germline V gene data show CDR1 as SGHDT and CDR2 as YYEEEE. With 4 bases removed from V and 9 bases from J, the gap between germline ends came to 26 bases. The CDR3 sequence is 16 residues long. The CDR3 loop is CASSQYGRTENGGQYF. In DNA form, the CDR3 reads TGTGCCAGCAGCCAATATGGAAGGACCGAGAACGGAGGGCAGTACTTC.

This chain links TRBV19 with TRBJ1-5, with TRBD1 as a possible D gene (6 bases). This CDR3 has 14 amino acids. V lost 11 bases, J lost 5 bases, and 19 bases lay in between. The germline V gene encodes CDR1 LNHDA and CDR2 SQIVND (reference sequence). DNA for the CDR3: TGTGCCGTCGGGGGTGGATGGGGGCATCAGCCCCAGCATTTT. Residues: CAVGGGWGHQPQHF.

The chain couples TRBV19 to TRBJ1-5; 8 nucleotides align to TRBD1. The V gene's germline CDR1 is LNHDA and CDR2 SQIVND (reference sequence). Germline trimming cut 5 bases from V and 3 bases from J; bases unmatched to any gene: 6. This CDR3 has 15 residues. Written as DNA, the CDR3 is TGTGCCAGTAGTGCCTGGACAGGGAACAATCAGCCCCAGCATTTT. Translating it yields CASSAWTGNNQPQHF.

This clone appeared a few times. The chain is built from TRBV9 and TRBJ2-2; D possibly matches TRBD1 or TRBD2 (6 bases each). V gave up 0 bases and J gave up 4 bases, with 13 bases separating them. Looked up from germline, CDR1 is SGDLS and CDR2 is YYNGEE. This CDR3 is built from 16 residues. This chain's CDR3 is CASSVAGGAGTGELFF. The DNA of the CDR3 is TGTGCCAGCAGCGTAGCCGGGGGCGCGGGCACCGGGGAGCTGTTTTTT.

This clone was seen more than once but under ten times. This chain links TRBV5-1 with TRBJ1-1; D possibly corresponds to TRBD1 (6 bases). V gave up 3 bases and J gave up 5 bases, with 14 bases separating them. The CDR3 extends over 14 amino acids. CDR1 is SGHRS, CDR2 YFSETQ, per germline. The CDR3 protein is CASSWGQGGTEAFF. Here the CDR3 DNA reads TGCGCCAGCAGCTGGGGCCAAGGGGGGACTGAAGCTTTCTTT.

V gene TRBV6-6 combines with J gene TRBJ1-2; 8 bases match TRBD1. There are 14 residues in the CDR3. V lost 6 bases and J lost 5; bases outside the gene matches: 8. Germline CDR1 MNHNY, CDR2 SVGAGI (reference sequence). In DNA, the CDR3 is TGTGCCAGCAGCGGACAGGGTCCCTTGTATGGCTACACCTTC. Protein product: CASSGQGPLYGYTF.

CDR3 sequence reads: CASSLGDSYGYTF. DNA for the CDR3: TGTGCCAGCAGTTTAGGGGACAGCTATGGCTACACCTTC. The J gene is TRBJ1-2, the V gene TRBV12-3 or TRBV12-4, with TRBD1 matching over 7 bases. The CDR3 has 13 amino acids. V trimming: 1 base; J trimming: 4 bases; junction bases outside the gene matches: 0.

The chain has TRBV11-2 and TRBJ1-6, with 10 bases matching TRBD1. The J segment lost 7 bases and the V segment lost 5 bases, leaving 2 bases of the junction unmatched. Germline lookup yields CDR1 SGHAT and CDR2 FQNNGV. CDR3 length: 14 residues. CDR3 bases: TGTGCCAGCAGCCGACAGGGGGCGAATTCACCCCTCCACTTT. Its translation: CASSRQGANSPLHF.

V usage is TRBV7-9 and J usage is TRBJ2-5; D gene ambiguous. From germline, CDR1 is SEHNR and CDR2 FQNEAQ (reference sequence). The CDR3 is 13 amino acids. The germline V and J ends were trimmed by 1 base and 7 bases, with 10 bases remaining between them. The CDR3: CASSLDGRGTQYF. The DNA for the CDR3 is TGTGCCAGCAGCTTAGACGGCCGAGGGACCCAGTACTTC.

This clone turned up a few times. The V gene is TRBV7-6, the J gene TRBJ1-1, with D uncertain. The germline gives CDR1 SGHVS, CDR2 FNYEAQ. The CDR3 runs 14 residues. V was trimmed by 1 base and J by 8 bases, leaving 14 bases between them. As DNA, the CDR3 is TGTGCCAGCAGCTTAGGCGCCGGTCAAACCGAAGCTTTCTTT. Translating it yields CASSLGAGQTEAFF.

V gene TRBV5-1 combines with J gene TRBJ2-7, with no clear D. This CDR3 is built from 13 residues. Germline values: CDR1 SGHRS, CDR2 YFSETQ. The germline V and J ends were trimmed by 6 bases and 7 bases, with 17 bases remaining between them. The CDR3 nucleotides read TGCGCCAGCAAGGATAAGGTAGCTGGGGAGCAGTACTTC. As protein: CASKDKVAGEQYF.

The gene calls are TRBV5-5 and TRBJ1-2; a possible D gene is TRBD1 (5 bases). Trimming took off 6 bases at V and 4 bases at J, with 19 bases between the two ends. Germline V gene sequence: CDR1 SGHKS, CDR2 YYEKEE (reference sequence). This CDR3 comprises 15 residues. CDR3 nucleotide sequence: TGTGCCAGCAATCCTATCGCGGGACCCTCCTATGGCTACACCTTC. The encoded protein is CASNPIAGPSYGYTF.

V and J are TRBV11-2 and TRBJ1-2; TRBD1 aligns across 12 bases. The CDR3 has 17 residues. Germline lookup yields CDR1 SGHAT and CDR2 FQNNGV. With V trimmed by 5 bases and J by 8 bases, 15 bases remained unmatched. CDR3: CASSPRGGTGGSGGYTF. The CDR3 DNA reads TGTGCCAGCAGCCCGAGGGGCGGGACAGGGGGCTCGGGCGGCTACACCTTC.

The chain employs TRBV14 and TRBJ1-6; possibly TRBD1 for D (6 bases). V shed 1 base and J shed 5 bases, with 18 bases lying between them. The CDR3 contains 18 residues. Germline V gene data show CDR1 as SGHDN and CDR2 as FVKESK. The CDR3 reads CASSQGLEGGGNNSPLHF. The CDR3 DNA is TGTGCCAGCAGCCAAGGCCTTGAAGGGGGGGGGAATAATTCACCCCTCCACTTT.

This chain connects TRBV7-2 to TRBJ2-4; 7 nucleotides align to TRBD1. The J segment lost 1 base and the V segment lost 8 bases, leaving 5 bases of the junction unmatched. Germline V gene data show CDR1 as SGHTA and CDR2 as FQGNSA. The CDR3 runs to 14 residues. For the CDR3, the DNA is TGTGCCAGCTGCGACAGGGCTGCCAAAAACATTCAGTACTTC. It translates to CASCDRAAKNIQYF. The full variable domain, with the rest looked up from reference TRBV7-2 and TRBJ2-4, is GAGVSQSPSNKVTEKGKDVELRCDPISGHTALYWYRQSLGQGLEFLIYFQGNSAPDKSGLPSDRFSAERTGGSVSTLTIQRTQQEDSAVYLCASCDRAAKNIQYFGAGTRLSVL.

CDR3 sequence reads: CASSQDEAGSYNSPLHF. CDR3 coding DNA: TGCGCCAGCAGCCAAGATGAGGCTGGCTCCTATAATTCACCCCTCCACTTT. V and J are TRBV4-1 and TRBJ1-6; D is uncertain. CDR1 and CDR2 (germline): MGHRA, YSYEKL. The V gene lost 0 bases and the J gene lost 0 bases, with 9 bases spanning the gap. The CDR3 consists of 17 residues.

The J gene is TRBJ2-3, the V gene TRBV28, with D perhaps TRBD1 (5 bases). Between the trimmed V and J ends, which lost 3 bases and 2 bases, there was a span of 6 bases. The CDR3 runs 13 residues. CDR1 is MDHEN and CDR2 is SYDVKM in the germline V gene. The CDR3 bases are TGTGCCAGCAGTTTCAGGGACACAGATACGCAGTATTTT. It specifies CASSFRDTDTQYF.

The rearrangement joins TRBV5-1 to TRBJ1-5, with a tentative D call TRBD1 (6 bases). The CDR3 sequence is 15 residues long. CDR1 SGHRS and CDR2 YFSETQ come from the germline V gene. V was clipped by 6 bases and J by 1 base, with 14 bases between them. The CDR3, as DNA: TGCGCCAGCAAACGAGAAACAGGGAGCAATCAGCCCCAGCATTTT. Its translation: CASKRETGSNQPQHF.

V and J are TRBV5-1 and TRBJ2-3; D tentatively reads TRBD1 or TRBD2 (5 bases each). CDR1 is SGHRS and CDR2 is YFSETQ in the germline V gene. V was clipped by 1 base and J by 4 bases, with 10 bases between them. This CDR3 is 14 amino acids long. This CDR3 is CASSLTGGSDTQYF. The CDR3 nucleotides are TGCGCCAGCAGCTTGACAGGAGGATCAGATACGCAGTATTTT.

The chain combines TRBV19 with TRBJ1-4; 7 nucleotides match TRBD1. The CDR3 is 16 amino acids. With 5 bases clipped from V and 6 bases from J, the junction kept 12 bases outside the gene matches. Germline lookup yields CDR1 LNHDA and CDR2 SQIVND (reference sequence). CDR3 nucleotide sequence: TGTGCCAGTAGTCCAATCTCGACAGGGATAGATGAAAAACTGTTTTTT. Its protein is CASSPISTGIDEKLFF.

The chain combines TRBV10-3 with TRBJ2-2; no firm D call. This CDR3 is built from 14 residues. V was cut by 2 bases and J by 4 bases, with 8 bases left in between. Germline V lookup: CDR1 ENHRY, CDR2 SYGVKD. CDR3 sequence reads: CAISEAGRTGELFF. CDR3 coding DNA: TGTGCCATCAGTGAGGCAGGTCGCACCGGGGAGCTGTTTTTT.

This clone was seen more than once but under ten times. CDR3 sequence (DNA): TGTGCCAGCAGTTCCTTTGCGGGCCGGGGGGAGCAGTACTTC. The encoded protein is CASSSFAGRGEQYF. This chain links TRBV7-9 with TRBJ2-7, with D maybe TRBD2 (6 bases). The CDR3 spans 14 residues. Germline V gene data show CDR1 as SEHNR and CDR2 as FQNEAQ (reference sequence). V lost 6 bases, J lost 7 bases, and 19 bases lay in between.

This chain uses TRBV11-3 with TRBJ2-2; D not resolved. V was cut by 5 bases and J by 4 bases, with 11 bases left in between. This CDR3 has 14 residues. Germline V gene lookup returns CDR1 SGHNT and CDR2 YENEEA. CDR3 nucleotides: TGTGCCAGCAGCCCCCGAATGGGCACCGGGGAGCTGTTTTTT. Its translation is CASSPRMGTGELFF.